Presented here are 30 T cell receptor beta chains from one specimen sequenced in a study of technical replicates of blood from a handful of donors. The method was immunoSEQ multiplex PCR; TCRdb's version includes in-frame clones alone and lacks a portion of them. The sample lists 65,000 to 95,000 clones; around 97% were seen once. The sequencing input was T cells isolated from PBMCs. Receptor source: a human donor in good health.

The rearrangement uses TRBV7-2 and TRBJ2-7; D is ambiguous. Germline V gene data show CDR1 as SGHTA and CDR2 as FQGNSA. Between the trimmed V and J ends, which lost 1 base and 6 bases, there was a span of 7 bases. This CDR3 has 12 residues. CDR3 amino acids: CASSLVAPEQYF. CDR3 coding DNA: TGTGCCAGCAGCTTAGTAGCCCCCGAGCAGTACTTC.

The genes are TRBV5-1 and TRBJ2-2, with D possibly TRBD1 on 6 matching bases. This CDR3 is built from 16 residues. With 4 bases removed from V and 2 bases from J, the gap between germline ends came to 15 bases. Per germline, CDR1 SGHRS and CDR2 YFSETQ. The CDR3 DNA reads TGCGCCAGCAGCCTATCTGGGGGCATAAACACCGGGGAGCTGTTTTTT. Amino acids: CASSLSGGINTGELFF.

The chain combines TRBV28 with TRBJ2-7; 10 bases line up with TRBD2. V was clipped by 6 bases and J by 6 bases; unmatched bases: 8. Germline lookup yields CDR1 MDHEN and CDR2 SYDVKM. This CDR3 is built from 14 residues. The CDR3 sequence is CASRVAGGGIEQYF. The CDR3 DNA follows: TGTGCCAGCAGGGTAGCGGGAGGCGGAATCGAGCAGTACTTC.

The V call is TRBV6-1, the J call TRBJ1-1; TRBD1 matches 7 bases. From germline, CDR1 is MNHNS and CDR2 SASEGT. V lost 5 bases, J lost 0 bases, and 6 bases stayed unmatched. The CDR3 consists of 15 residues. The CDR3 is CASSTSGTVNTEAFF. For the CDR3, the DNA is TGTGCCAGCAGTACCTCCGGGACAGTGAACACTGAAGCTTTCTTT.

This clone appeared a single time. The chain has TRBV5-5 and TRBJ1-1; the D gene is possibly TRBD1 (5 bases). V shed 2 bases and J shed 3 bases, with 11 bases lying between them. This CDR3 contains 14 residues. Germline V gives CDR1 SGHKS, CDR2 YYEKEE (reference sequence). Here the CDR3 reads CASSFDWGDTEAFF. The CDR3 region has the DNA TGTGCCAGCAGCTTCGACTGGGGGGACACTGAAGCTTTCTTT.

The chain recombines TRBV19 with TRBJ2-7; 8 bases map to TRBD1. This CDR3 has 15 residues. Losses at the gene ends were 5 bases for V and 2 bases for J; bases not matched to a gene: 8. The germline V gene has CDR1 LNHDA and CDR2 SQIVND (reference sequence). The CDR3 coding sequence is TGTGCCAGTAGTTTAGTCCAGGGGGCAGCCTACGAGCAGTACTTC. It is translated as CASSLVQGAAYEQYF.

This sequence joins TRBV2 and TRBJ2-7, with TRBD2 matching over 12 bases. The CDR3 extends over 18 amino acids. The V segment lost 6 bases and the J segment 5 bases; nucleotides outside the gene matches: 17. Per germline, CDR1 SNHLY and CDR2 FYNNEI. Here the CDR3 DNA reads TGTGCCAGCAGGGGAGAGACTAGCGGGAGAAGAGGAGGCCACGAGCAGTACTTC. Its protein product is CASRGETSGRRGGHEQYF.

This clone has only one observation. The chain uses TRBV10-3 and TRBJ1-1; tentative D call: TRBD1 (5 bases). The germline V gene has CDR1 ENHRY and CDR2 SYGVKD. V gave up 2 bases and J gave up 0 bases, with 16 bases separating them. This CDR3 spans 17 amino acids. The CDR3 DNA follows: TGTGCCATCAGTGAGGCAGGGATTGGTTCGGTGAACACTGAAGCTTTCTTT. The encoded protein is CAISEAGIGSVNTEAFF.

The gene calls are TRBV14 and TRBJ1-4; D uncertain. The germline V and J ends were trimmed by 0 bases and 0 bases, with 8 bases remaining between them. Germline loops: CDR1 SGHDN, CDR2 FVKESK. The CDR3 length is 16 residues. The CDR3, as DNA: TGTGCCAGCAGCCAAGATTGGAGCTCAACTAATGAAAAACTGTTTTTT. Amino acid sequence: CASSQDWSSTNEKLFF.

The gene calls are TRBV9 and TRBJ1-4; D uncertain. CDR3 size: 14 residues. V was shortened by 1 base and J by 3 bases, with 7 bases between the two germline ends. The germline gives CDR1 SGDLS, CDR2 YYNGEE. CDR3 DNA sequence: TGTGCCAGCAGCGTATCCGAGGCTAATGAAAAACTGTTTTTT. Its translation: CASSVSEANEKLFF.

The gene calls are TRBV4-2 and TRBJ2-7, with 8 nucleotides matching TRBD2. This CDR3 is 15 amino acids long. Germline assignment: CDR1 LGHNA and CDR2 YNFKEQ. V was clipped by 2 bases and J by 3 bases; unmatched bases: 6. The CDR3 DNA sequence: TGTGCCAGCAGCCAACGGGGACTAGTGGTCTACGAGCAGTACTTC. It codes for CASSQRGLVVYEQYF.

In its sample, this clone was seen once. The chain joins TRBV11-2 to TRBJ2-3; TRBD1 might be the D (6 bases). CDR3 size: 17 residues. V lost 5 bases and J lost 2, with 20 bases in between. Per the germline V gene, CDR1 is SGHAT and CDR2 is FQNNGV. As DNA, the CDR3 is TGTGCCAGCAGCCCAATAAACCGGGACACTCCCACAGATACGCAGTATTTT. This sequence encodes CASSPINRDTPTDTQYF.

The CDR3 here is CASSRTGYEQYF. CDR3 DNA: TGTGCCAGCAGTAGGACTGGATACGAGCAGTACTTC. The genes are TRBV28 and TRBJ2-7, with a tentative D call TRBD2 (5 bases). This CDR3 is 12 amino acids long. The germline V gene has CDR1 MDHEN and CDR2 SYDVKM. V shed 5 bases and J shed 4 bases, with 9 bases lying between them. Supplemented by reference TRBV28 and TRBJ2-7, the full variable domain reads DVKVTQSSRYLVKRTGEKVFLECVQDMDHENMFWYRQDPGLGLRLIYFSYDVKMKEKGDIPEGYSVSREKKERFSLILESASTNQTSMYLCASSRTGYEQYFGPGTRLTVT.

The V gene is TRBV5-4, the J gene TRBJ2-2; D is unresolved. Trimming pared 4 bases from V and 6 bases from J, leaving 7 bases between. CDR3 size: 12 residues. CDR1 is SGHNT and CDR2 is YYREEE in the germline V gene (reference sequence). The CDR3 nucleotides read TGTGCCAGCAGCCCCCCGTCCGGGGAGCTGTTTTTT. It encodes CASSPPSGELFF. Full variable domain (outside the CDR3, taken from reference TRBV5-4 and TRBJ2-2): ETGVTQSPTHLIKTRGQQVTLRCSSQSGHNTVSWYQQALGQGPQFIFQYYREEENGRGNFPPRFSGLQFPNYSSELNVNALELDDSALYLCASSPPSGELFFGEGSRLTVL.

V gene TRBV11-2 combines with J gene TRBJ1-2, with D possibly being TRBD1 (5 bases). CDR3 length equals 13 residues. V lost 5 bases and J lost 4, with 11 bases in between. Germline CDR1 SGHAT, CDR2 FQNNGV. This CDR3 reads CASSPDRAYGYTF. The CDR3 region has the DNA TGTGCCAGCAGCCCCGACAGAGCCTATGGCTACACCTTC.

The chain is built from TRBV6-4 and TRBJ2-2; TRBD2 is a possible D gene (5 bases). The CDR3 extends over 14 amino acids. V gave up 6 bases and J gave up 6 bases, with 14 bases separating them. The V gene's germline CDR1 is MRHNA and CDR2 SNTAGT. CDR3 residues: CASSPEEGPGELFF. CDR3 sequence (DNA): TGTGCCAGCAGCCCTGAAGAGGGTCCCGGGGAGCTGTTTTTT.

The chain employs TRBV27 and TRBJ1-5; D unclear. Germline-derived CDR1 and CDR2 are MNHEY and SMNVEV (reference sequence). The V end was cut by 5 bases, the J end by 6 bases, with 14 bases between. This CDR3 spans 14 amino acids. CDR3 protein: CASSPAGAGQPQHF. The DNA for the CDR3 is TGTGCCAGCAGTCCGGCGGGAGCAGGTCAGCCCCAGCATTTT.

In its sample, this clone was seen once. Distinct nucleotide sequences in the sample also encode this CDR3. This rearrangement joins TRBV30 to TRBJ2-5; D is undetermined. In germline, CDR1 is GTSNPN, CDR2 SVGIG (reference sequence). Trimming stripped 2 bases from V and 0 bases from J, with 4 bases between. This CDR3 is built from 12 residues. The CDR3 coding sequence is TGTGCCTGGAGTTACAACCAAGAGACCCAGTACTTC. It specifies CAWSYNQETQYF.

This chain joins TRBV5-4 and TRBJ2-3, with D perhaps matching TRBD1 (5 bases). The germline CDR1 and CDR2 sequences are SGHNT and YYREEE (reference sequence). There are 14 residues in the CDR3. The germline V and J ends were trimmed by 1 base and 7 bases, with 13 bases remaining between them. The CDR3 nucleotides read TGTGCCAGCAGCTTGACCAAGGACACTTATACGCAGTATTTT. Translating gives CASSLTKDTYTQYF.

This chain joins TRBV14 and TRBJ2-2; 11 bases line up with TRBD2. Per the germline V gene, CDR1 is SGHDN and CDR2 is FVKESK. The trim removed 3 bases at V and 5 bases at J, leaving 8 bases unmatched. This CDR3 region has 17 residues. The DNA of the CDR3 is TGTGCCAGCAGCCACCTAGCGGGAGGTCGGTGGACCGGGGAGCTGTTTTTT. Amino acids: CASSHLAGGRWTGELFF.

This clone was seen a single time. This rearrangement joins TRBV11-2 to TRBJ1-2; no clear D gene. The CDR3 is 12 amino acids. CDR1 is SGHAT and CDR2 is FQNNGV in the germline V gene. V gave up 5 bases and J gave up 8 bases, with 12 bases separating them. CDR3 nucleotide sequence: TGTGCCAGCAGCCCCCGGCGAGGAGGCTACACCTTC. Translated, it gives CASSPRRGGYTF.

The chain combines TRBV7-6 with TRBJ1-1, with D unclear. Trimming took 5 bases from V and 0 from J, leaving 10 bases between them. Germline V gene data show CDR1 as SGHVS and CDR2 as FNYEAQ. The CDR3 is 14 residues long. CDR3: CASSPTTVNTEAFF. DNA for the CDR3: TGTGCCAGCAGCCCAACGACTGTGAACACTGAAGCTTTCTTT.

The chain recombines TRBV7-2 with TRBJ2-4, with TRBD1 matching 7 bases. The CDR3 totals 16 residues. V shed 6 bases and J 1 base; nucleotides not matched to a gene: 9. Germline CDR1 and CDR2: SGHTA and FQGNSA. The CDR3 here is CASSDRGRGAKNIQYF. Written as DNA, the CDR3 is TGTGCCAGCAGTGACCGGGGCAGGGGGGCCAAAAACATTCAGTACTTC.

The V and J genes are TRBV5-8 and TRBJ2-5; 11 bases are a match to TRBD2. CDR1 and CDR2 (germline): SGHTS, YDEGEE. V trimming: 4 bases; J trimming: 4 bases; junction bases outside the gene matches: 9. The CDR3 length is 16 residues. CDR3 region: CASSPGLAGFRETQYF. The CDR3 DNA sequence: TGTGCCAGCAGCCCCGGACTAGCGGGTTTTCGAGAGACCCAGTACTTC.

The rearrangement links TRBV5-4 to TRBJ2-3, with a tentative D call TRBD2 (6 bases). Germline V lookup: CDR1 SGHNT, CDR2 YYREEE (reference sequence). CDR3 size: 17 residues. V was trimmed by 3 bases and J by 2 bases, leaving 19 bases between them. The DNA for the CDR3 is TGTGCCAGCAGCTCCAACATCCGACTAGACGACACAGATACGCAGTATTTT. As protein: CASSSNIRLDDTDTQYF.

V gene TRBV7-6 combines with J gene TRBJ2-3; 7 bases line up with TRBD1. Looked up from germline, CDR1 is SGHVS and CDR2 is FNYEAQ. With 5 bases clipped from V and 3 bases from J, the junction kept 8 bases outside the gene matches. The CDR3 is 15 amino acids. DNA of the CDR3: TGTGCCAGCAGCAATAAGGGGGCTCCTACAGATACGCAGTATTTT. It specifies CASSNKGAPTDTQYF.

V and J are TRBV2 and TRBJ2-5; D perhaps matches TRBD1 (6 bases). This CDR3 spans 15 amino acids. CDR1 is SNHLY and CDR2 is FYNNEI in the germline V gene. V was shortened by 6 bases and J by 6 bases, with 20 bases between the two germline ends. This chain's CDR3 is CASSRQAEVGKTQYF. CDR3 in DNA: TGTGCCAGCAGCAGACAGGCGGAGGTCGGAAAGACCCAGTACTTC.

V gene TRBV6-6 combines with J gene TRBJ1-4; D uncertain. The length of the CDR3 is 16 residues. V dropped 0 bases and J dropped 0 bases, with 8 bases sitting between them. Germline CDR1 is MNHNY and CDR2 is SVGAGI (reference sequence). CDR3 DNA: TGTGCCAGCAGTTACTCGATGGCAGCAACTAATGAAAAACTGTTTTTT. As protein: CASSYSMAATNEKLFF.

V gene TRBV2 combines with J gene TRBJ2-5; D unclear. Germline lookup yields CDR1 SNHLY and CDR2 FYNNEI. The CDR3 sequence is 14 residues long. V shed 4 bases and J shed 1 base, with 10 bases lying between them. CDR3 in DNA: TGTGCCAGCAGTGTGAGGCAGCTCCAAGAGACCCAGTACTTC. This gives the protein CASSVRQLQETQYF.

The genes are TRBV30 and TRBJ1-5; TRBD1 matches 7 bases. The CDR3 runs 16 residues. With V trimmed by 3 bases and J by 4 bases, 12 bases remained unmatched. CDR1 and CDR2 (germline): GTSNPN, SVGIG (reference sequence). The CDR3 nucleotides read TGTGCCTGGAGCGGGACCAGGGGGTGGGAGAATCAGCCCCAGCATTTT. Translating it yields CAWSGTRGWENQPQHF.